These 7 T cell receptor beta chains share one sample of origin, sequenced in a study of blood T cell repertoires in COVID-19. Produced via immunoSEQ multiplex PCR; TCRdb's table is partial and in-frame only. The sample contains more than 85,000 clones, 70% to 85% of which appear only once. Material for sequencing was peripheral blood. The receptors shown here come from a woman of 80 years or more with active or convalescent COVID-19.

The chain joins TRBV6-6 to TRBJ2-7, with 7 bases that match TRBD1. With 5 bases clipped from V and 4 bases from J, the junction kept 5 bases outside the gene matches. The V gene's germline CDR1 is MNHNY and CDR2 SVGAGI (reference sequence). The CDR3 runs 13 residues. This CDR3 is CASSPGTEYEQYF. The DNA for the CDR3 is TGTGCCAGCAGTCCCGGGACAGAATACGAGCAGTACTTC.

This clone occurred once. This CDR3 reads CASKGTGRLTQETQYF. The DNA for the CDR3 is TGTGCCAGCAAGGGGACAGGTCGTTTGACCCAAGAGACCCAGTACTTC. The rearrangement uses TRBV27 and TRBJ2-5, with 8 bases aligning to TRBD1. This CDR3 spans 16 amino acids. Germline-derived CDR1 and CDR2 are MNHEY and SMNVEV (reference sequence). J was trimmed by 1 base and V by 7 bases; bases with no gene match: 11.

The rearrangement uses TRBV4-2 and TRBJ2-1, with 10 positions matching TRBD2. Trimming cost V 3 bases and J 8 bases; bases outside gene matches: 7. Germline assignment: CDR1 LGHNA and CDR2 YNFKEQ. The CDR3 totals 15 residues. The CDR3 sequence is CASSHTTSGNDEQFF. As DNA, the CDR3 is TGTGCCAGCAGCCACACTACTAGCGGGAATGATGAGCAGTTCTTC.

This clone was observed once. This chain links TRBV5-6 with TRBJ2-1; D unresolved. The V and J ends lost 4 bases and 5 bases respectively, with 10 bases between them. There are 13 residues in the CDR3. Germline CDR1 and CDR2: SGHDT and YYEEEE. CDR3 amino acids: CASSPTTDNEQFF. The DNA for the CDR3 is TGTGCCAGCAGCCCCACTACGGACAATGAGCAGTTCTTC.

The chain uses TRBV28 and TRBJ2-1, with 7 bases aligning to TRBD2. The CDR3 spans 18 residues. V dropped 5 bases and J dropped 7; count of bases not matched to a gene: 20. Germline loops: CDR1 MDHEN, CDR2 SYDVKM. Written as DNA, the CDR3 is TGTGCCAGCAGTGAATACCATCTGGGGGGAGGGCCCCGGAATGAGCAGTTCTTC. Its translation is CASSEYHLGGGPRNEQFF. The entire variable domain, with the rest obtained from reference TRBV28 and TRBJ2-1, is as follows: DVKVTQSSRYLVKRTGEKVFLECVQDMDHENMFWYRQDPGLGLRLIYFSYDVKMKEKGDIPEGYSVSREKKERFSLILESASTNQTSMYLCASSEYHLGGGPRNEQFFGPGTRLTVL.

V and J are TRBV3-1 (or the pseudogene TRBV3-2) and TRBJ1-4; a possible D gene is TRBD1 (6 bases). Germline lookup yields CDR1 LGHDT and CDR2 YNNKEL (reference sequence). The CDR3 loop spans 15 amino acids. V was trimmed by 1 base and J by 12 bases, leaving 18 bases between them. The CDR3 region has the DNA TGTGCCAGCAGCCAAGTTTCAGGGGTGGCCGGTCAACTGTTTTTT. Protein product: CASSQVSGVAGQLFF.

The chain links TRBV10-3 to TRBJ2-1; 10 bases line up with TRBD2. The CDR3 covers 14 residues. The V gene end was trimmed by 6 bases and the J gene end by 7 bases; junction bases not matched to a gene: 6. The germline gives CDR1 ENHRY, CDR2 SYGVKD. In nucleotides, the CDR3 is TGTGCCATCAGGGGGACTAGCGAGAGTAATGAGCAGTTCTTC. This encodes CAIRGTSESNEQFF.